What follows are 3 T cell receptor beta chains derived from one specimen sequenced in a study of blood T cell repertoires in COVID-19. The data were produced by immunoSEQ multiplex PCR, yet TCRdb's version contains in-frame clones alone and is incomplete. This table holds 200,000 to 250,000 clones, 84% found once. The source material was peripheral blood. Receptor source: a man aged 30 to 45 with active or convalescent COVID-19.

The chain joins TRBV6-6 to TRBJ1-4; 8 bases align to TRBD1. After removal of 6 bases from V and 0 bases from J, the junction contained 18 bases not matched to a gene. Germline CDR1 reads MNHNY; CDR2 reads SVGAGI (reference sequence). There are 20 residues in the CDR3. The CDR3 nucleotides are TGTGCCAGCAGCCGAACCGCAGGGGGCTTCCCGACTGCAACTAATGAAAAACTGTTTTTT. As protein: CASSRTAGGFPTATNEKLFF.

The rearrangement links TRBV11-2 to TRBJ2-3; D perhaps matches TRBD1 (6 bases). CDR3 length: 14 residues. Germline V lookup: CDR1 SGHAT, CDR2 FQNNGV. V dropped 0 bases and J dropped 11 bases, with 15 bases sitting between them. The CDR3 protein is CASSLEAGVRGQYF. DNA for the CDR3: TGTGCCAGCAGCTTAGAGGCCGGGGTCAGGGGGCAGTATTTT.

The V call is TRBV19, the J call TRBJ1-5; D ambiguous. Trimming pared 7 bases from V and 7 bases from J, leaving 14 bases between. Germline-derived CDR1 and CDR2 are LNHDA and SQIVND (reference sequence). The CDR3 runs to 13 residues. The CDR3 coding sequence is TGTGCCAGTAAAGCGGGCGGTGGGCAGCCCCAGCATTTT. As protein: CASKAGGGQPQHF.